These 26 T cell receptor beta chains came from one sample sequenced in a study of blood T cell repertoires in COVID-19. The assay was immunoSEQ multiplex PCR, and TCRdb's table has in-frame clones only and misses some. The sample has 65,000 to 85,000 clones, 78% seen once. Material: peripheral blood. The receptors were sampled from a human donor in a cohort sampled during active COVID-19.

This clone came up a few times. V and J are TRBV4-1 and TRBJ1-1; the match to TRBD1 covers 7 bases. CDR3 size: 17 residues. Germline CDR1 reads MGHRA; CDR2 reads YSYEKL. V lost 1 base and J lost 0; bases outside the gene matches: 8. CDR3 sequence reads: CASSQASTGVVNTEAFF. The CDR3 nucleotides are TGCGCCAGCAGCCAAGCGTCTACAGGGGTAGTGAACACTGAAGCTTTCTTT.

As to this clone: An end of the junction differs from the germline gene, which may be a read error. The rearrangement uses TRBV20-1 and TRBJ1-2, with no clear D. Germline CDR1 reads DFQATT; CDR2 reads SNEGSKA (reference sequence). The CDR3 has 10 residues. The CDR3 bases are TGCAGTGCTAGAGTGGTACAGATCTTCTTC. Translation: CSARVVQIFF.

This chain connects TRBV12-5 to TRBJ2-3, with TRBD2 identical over 7 bases. Germline V gene data show CDR1 as LGHNT and CDR2 as FRNRAP. V shed 4 bases, J shed 1 base, and the junction held 5 bases outside the gene matches. CDR3 size: 15 residues. Written as DNA, the CDR3 is TGTGCTAGTGGTTCCGGCGCGGGAGGCACAGATACGCAGTATTTT. Translating gives CASGSGAGGTDTQYF.

The J gene is TRBJ1-5, the V gene TRBV6-6, with D perhaps matching TRBD1 (5 bases). The CDR3 consists of 11 residues. The V gene lost 5 bases and the J gene lost 6 bases, with 5 bases spanning the gap. Germline V gene sequence: CDR1 MNHNY, CDR2 SVGAGI (reference sequence). As DNA, the CDR3 is TGTGCCAGCAGTACAGGTCAGCCCCAGCATTTT. Translated: CASSTGQPQHF.

The V call is TRBV30, the J call TRBJ2-2; TRBD1 is a possible D gene (6 bases). Germline V gene data show CDR1 as GTSNPN and CDR2 as SVGIG (reference sequence). The CDR3 runs 12 residues. The germline V and J ends were trimmed by 5 bases and 6 bases, with 10 bases remaining between them. In nucleotides, the CDR3 is TGTGCCTGGGAGGGGGTACCCGGGGAGCTGTTTTTT. Translating it yields CAWEGVPGELFF.

The chain joins TRBV7-9 to TRBJ2-3; D ambiguous. Germline CDR1 and CDR2: SEHNR and FQNEAQ (reference sequence). Between the trimmed V and J ends, which lost 7 bases and 1 base, there was a span of 6 bases. This CDR3 has 12 amino acids. The chain's CDR3 is CASTWRTDTQYF. As DNA, the CDR3 is TGTGCCAGCACCTGGCGCACAGATACGCAGTATTTT.

J is TRBJ2-5 and V is TRBV5-5, with 9 bases matching TRBD1. Germline CDR1 reads SGHKS; CDR2 reads YYEKEE (reference sequence). The junction had 11 bases not matched to a gene; V was cut back by 6 bases and J by 2 bases. The CDR3 contains 16 residues. The CDR3 loop reads CASTVQNRGRQETQYF. The DNA of the CDR3 is TGTGCCAGCACCGTACAAAACAGGGGGCGTCAAGAGACCCAGTACTTC. Using reference TRBV5-5 and TRBJ2-5 for the parts outside the CDR3, the full variable domain is DAGVTQSPTHLIKTRGQQVTLRCSPISGHKSVSWYQQVLGQGPQFIFQYYEKEERGRGNFPDRFSARQFPNYSSELNVNALLLGDSALYLCASTVQNRGRQETQYFGPGTRLLVL.

This clone was recorded at least ten times. The chain employs TRBV19 and TRBJ2-1; D is undetermined. Trimming cost V 1 base and J 5 bases, with 12 bases left between them. The CDR3 runs to 15 residues. Per the germline V gene, CDR1 is LNHDA and CDR2 is SQIVND (reference sequence). CDR3: CASSIGLSGDNEQFF. The CDR3 DNA is TGTGCCAGTAGTATAGGACTCTCCGGTGACAATGAGCAGTTCTTC.

Relative to its sample, this clone is medium-sized. The rearrangement joins TRBV4-1 to TRBJ1-4; no definite D call. This CDR3 is 13 amino acids long. The V end lost 3 bases, the J end lost 6 bases, and 8 bases lay between the germline ends. Germline V CDR1 and CDR2: MGHRA, YSYEKL. The CDR3 nucleotides are TGCGCCAGCAGCCAGGTCGAGGATGAAAAACTGTTTTTT. Translating it yields CASSQVEDEKLFF.

The J gene is TRBJ1-2, the V gene TRBV27; 10 bases match TRBD1. The CDR3 is 13 residues long. The germline gives CDR1 MNHEY, CDR2 SMNVEV (reference sequence). J was trimmed by 6 bases and V by 5 bases; bases with no gene match: 3. The CDR3 reads CASSRDRGDGYTF. Written as DNA, the CDR3 is TGTGCCAGCAGTCGGGACAGGGGAGATGGCTACACCTTC.

This chain connects TRBV6-4 to TRBJ2-3; 9 nucleotides agree with TRBD1. This CDR3 has 15 residues. Per the germline V gene, CDR1 is MRHNA and CDR2 is SNTAGT. V shed 4 bases, J shed 0 bases, and the junction held 2 bases outside the gene matches. The chain's CDR3 is CASSAGQGSTDTQYF. The CDR3 nucleotides read TGTGCCAGCAGTGCGGGACAGGGAAGCACAGATACGCAGTATTTT.

V usage is TRBV7-9 and J usage is TRBJ1-1; D is perhaps TRBD1 (6 bases). Trimming took off 5 bases at V and 1 base at J, with 14 bases between the two ends. The CDR3 spans 15 residues. Per germline, CDR1 SEHNR and CDR2 FQNEAQ (reference sequence). CDR3 in DNA: TGTGCCAGCAGCCAGTGGGACACCGAGAACACTGAAGCTTTCTTT. It yields the protein CASSQWDTENTEAFF.

The DNA for the CDR3 is TGTGCCAGCAGCTCGGACAACGCTGAAGCTTTCTTT. Its protein is CASSSDNAEAFF. V gene TRBV5-4 combines with J gene TRBJ1-1; maybe TRBD1 (5 bases). The CDR3 totals 12 residues. Trimming took off 3 bases at V and 6 bases at J, with 9 bases between the two ends. Germline CDR1 reads SGHNT; CDR2 reads YYREEE (reference sequence).

The table lists this clone with a few counts. J is TRBJ2-2 and V is TRBV7-2; 7 bases line up with TRBD2. Germline loops: CDR1 SGHTA, CDR2 FQGNSA. The V and J ends lost 3 bases and 7 bases, in that order; junction bases with no gene match: 8. The CDR3 length is 15 residues. CDR3 in DNA: TGTGCCAGCAGCTTTGGGAGCGGGGAGTTCGGGGAGCTGTTTTTT. Translation gives CASSFGSGEFGELFF.

The CDR3 region is CASSLGGPSSGRRHNEQFF. The CDR3 nucleotides are TGTGCCAGCAGCTTAGGAGGGCCCTCAAGCGGGAGAAGGCATAATGAGCAGTTCTTC. The chain has TRBV11-2 and TRBJ2-1, with 8 bases lining up with TRBD2. The CDR3 extends over 19 amino acids. Trimming removed 1 base from V and 7 bases from J; junction bases left unmatched: 18. CDR1 is SGHAT, CDR2 FQNNGV, per germline.

In this sample, this clone turned up a few times. J is TRBJ1-1 and V is TRBV2; D might be TRBD1 (6 bases). Germline V gene sequence: CDR1 SNHLY, CDR2 FYNNEI. Trimming took off 6 bases at V and 0 bases at J, with 11 bases between the two ends. This CDR3 has 14 amino acids. CDR3 DNA sequence: TGTGCCAGCAGGGACAGACCTATGAACACTGAAGCTTTCTTT. Amino acid sequence: CASRDRPMNTEAFF.

This chain joins TRBV7-6 and TRBJ2-1; TRBD2 is a possible D gene (6 bases). Germline assignment: CDR1 SGHVS and CDR2 FNYEAQ. The CDR3 totals 15 residues. Deletions cut 5 bases from V and 0 bases from J, with 11 bases between. This CDR3 reads CASSLTGGSYNEQFF. In DNA, the CDR3 is TGTGCCAGCAGCCTAACCGGGGGCTCCTACAATGAGCAGTTCTTC.

V usage is TRBV7-9 and J usage is TRBJ2-1; TRBD2 agrees at 7 bases. Germline lookup yields CDR1 SEHNR and CDR2 FQNEAQ (reference sequence). The CDR3 covers 16 residues. Trimming took 5 bases from V and 0 from J; bases not matched to a gene: 7. The CDR3 sequence is CASSPRAGSSYNEQFF. CDR3 in DNA: TGTGCCAGCAGCCCGCGAGCGGGAAGCTCCTACAATGAGCAGTTCTTC.

The genes are TRBV5-1 and TRBJ1-5; 8 bases match TRBD1. The germline V gene encodes CDR1 SGHRS and CDR2 YFSETQ. Trimming cost V 4 bases and J 0 bases; bases outside gene matches: 3. CDR3 length: 15 residues. The CDR3 nucleotides are TGCGCCAGCAGCAAGACAGGGGCTAGCAATCAGCCCCAGCATTTT. This sequence encodes CASSKTGASNQPQHF.

The V and J genes are TRBV28 and TRBJ1-2; TRBD1 aligns across 8 bases. V lost 7 bases to trimming and J lost 5 bases; unmatched junction nucleotides: 21. The CDR3 is 18 amino acids. Germline CDR1 reads MDHEN; CDR2 reads SYDVKM. DNA for the CDR3: TGTGCCAGCACTCTACCCCCGGGCTCTACAGGGGGTGGGTATGGCTACACCTTC. Residues: CASTLPPGSTGGGYGYTF.

The chain couples TRBV24-1 to TRBJ2-1, with D hard to call. Trimming cost V 3 bases and J 5 bases, with 10 bases left between them. The germline CDR1 and CDR2 sequences are KGHDR and SFDVKD. The CDR3 loop spans 14 amino acids. The CDR3 DNA is TGTGCCACCAGTGATATTAACAAAGACAATGAGCAGTTCTTC. Residues: CATSDINKDNEQFF.

This clone came up once. The gene calls are TRBV6-2 or TRBV6-3 and TRBJ2-1, with D unresolved. Trimming left V 6 bases short and J 0 bases short, with 15 bases between. Germline CDR1 is MNHEY and CDR2 is SVGEGT. This CDR3 is 16 amino acids long. CDR3 nucleotide sequence: TGTGCCAGCAGCCCCTTCTCGGTACGCTCCTACAATGAGCAGTTCTTC. Residues: CASSPFSVRSYNEQFF.

This rearrangement joins TRBV6-1 to TRBJ2-2; D might be TRBD2 (7 bases). V dropped 2 bases and J dropped 2 bases, with 12 bases sitting between them. Germline CDR1 is MNHNS and CDR2 is SASEGT. The CDR3 has 16 amino acids. The CDR3 DNA sequence: TGTGCCAGCAGTGAATTCGGGGGGCGAAACACCGGGGAGCTGTTTTTT. This sequence encodes CASSEFGGRNTGELFF.

The chain employs TRBV19 and TRBJ2-7; the match to TRBD2 covers 8 bases. The length of the CDR3 is 14 residues. V trimming: 5 bases; J trimming: 2 bases; junction bases outside the gene matches: 5. Germline V gives CDR1 LNHDA, CDR2 SQIVND (reference sequence). Here the CDR3 DNA reads TGTGCCAGTAGTGACCGCGGGGGGCCCTACGAGCAGTACTTC. The encoded protein is CASSDRGGPYEQYF.

This chain uses TRBV19 with TRBJ2-1; the match to TRBD2 covers 8 bases. The CDR3 sequence is 14 residues long. The V gene's germline CDR1 is LNHDA and CDR2 SQIVND (reference sequence). The V and J ends lost 7 bases and 8 bases, in that order; junction bases with no gene match: 10. CDR3 coding DNA: TGTGCCAGTACAGGCGGGGGGCCCGTGGATGAGCAGTTCTTC. Protein sequence: CASTGGGPVDEQFF.

A single count supports this clone. The chain couples TRBV5-5 to TRBJ2-7, with 9 bases identical to TRBD1. Losses at the gene ends were 4 bases for V and 0 bases for J; bases not matched to a gene: 5. CDR1 is SGHKS and CDR2 is YYEKEE in the germline V gene (reference sequence). The CDR3 totals 15 residues. Here the CDR3 reads CASSPGQGYSYEQYF. The CDR3 region has the DNA TGTGCCAGCAGCCCCGGACAGGGGTACTCCTACGAGCAGTACTTC.